The next 10 T cell receptor beta chains were all read from a single sample in a study of OX40 agonist ivuxolimab in advanced cancers. Method: immunoSEQ multiplex PCR; TCRdb's copy keeps in-frame clones and lacks some. The sample includes tens of thousands of clones, 75% to 95% seen only once; the top ten take roughly 0.54%. The source was CD4+ or CD8+ T cells sorted from blood, collected in a trial of the OX40 agonist ivuxolimab. The receptors derive from an adult with an advanced solid tumor such as melanoma, head and neck, liver or kidney cancer.

The chain uses TRBV19 and TRBJ2-1, with a tentative D call TRBD2 (6 bases). Trimming took 2 bases from V and 5 from J, leaving 13 bases between them. CDR1 LNHDA and CDR2 SQIVND come from the germline V gene (reference sequence). The CDR3 extends over 15 amino acids. The DNA for the CDR3 is TGTGCCAGTAGTATATTTTCTAGCGTCAACAATGAGCAGTTCTTC. It specifies CASSIFSSVNNEQFF.

The chain uses TRBV28 and TRBJ1-4; no reliable D call. Trimming cost V 2 bases and J 5 bases, with 6 bases left between them. The V gene's germline CDR1 is MDHEN and CDR2 SYDVKM. The CDR3 loop spans 13 amino acids. The CDR3 nucleotides are TGTGCCAGCAGTTTAATCCCGAATGAAAAACTGTTTTTT. Encoded protein: CASSLIPNEKLFF.

The chain employs TRBV11-2 and TRBJ1-2; 8 nucleotides line up with TRBD1. J lost 4 bases, V lost 5 bases, and 6 bases had no gene match. In germline, CDR1 is SGHAT, CDR2 FQNNGV. The CDR3 totals 14 residues. As DNA, the CDR3 is TGTGCCAGCAGCATTGGGACAGGTACCTATGGCTACACCTTC. Amino acid sequence: CASSIGTGTYGYTF.

The V call is TRBV6-4, the J call TRBJ2-2; D possibly uses TRBD1 or TRBD2 (5 bases each). V was pared by 5 bases and J by 6 bases, with 13 bases between. Germline values: CDR1 MRHNA, CDR2 SNTAGT. The CDR3 totals 14 residues. The CDR3 spells CASSSSRGAGELFF. The DNA of the CDR3 is TGTGCCAGCAGTAGCTCCCGAGGGGCCGGGGAGCTGTTTTTT.

This clone was seen a handful of times. V gene TRBV5-1 combines with J gene TRBJ1-2, with D perhaps matching TRBD1 (6 bases). V was cut by 4 bases and J by 8 bases, with 15 bases left in between. There are 13 residues in the CDR3. In germline, CDR1 is SGHRS, CDR2 YFSETQ. CDR3: CASSADSQGGYTF. The CDR3 DNA follows: TGCGCCAGCAGCGCAGACTCCCAGGGGGGCTACACCTTC.

This rearrangement joins TRBV6-5 to TRBJ2-7, with D possibly matching TRBD2 (6 bases). Germline V gene lookup returns CDR1 MNHEY and CDR2 SVGAGI. Trimming cost V 6 bases and J 0 bases, with 12 bases left between them. This CDR3 region has 14 residues. The DNA for the CDR3 is TGTGCCAGCAGGCGGGACGGCAGCTCCTACGAGCAGTACTTC. It encodes CASRRDGSSYEQYF.

The chain combines TRBV4-3 with TRBJ2-5; possibly TRBD2 for D (6 bases). Germline V gene lookup returns CDR1 LGHNA and CDR2 YSLEER. Trimming took off 4 bases at V and 3 bases at J, with 15 bases between the two ends. This CDR3 spans 15 amino acids. CDR3 DNA sequence: TGCGCCAGCAGCCGGGGGGTGCGGAATAAAGAGACCCAGTACTTC. Encoded protein: CASSRGVRNKETQYF.

This clone appeared a single time. CDR3 in DNA: TGTGCCAGCAGTGAGGGTTGGGGGAATGAGCAGTTCTTC. Protein: CASSEGWGNEQFF. V usage is TRBV6-1 and J usage is TRBJ2-1; D might be TRBD1 or TRBD2, each matching 5 bases. V was trimmed by 3 bases and J by 7 bases, leaving 10 bases between them. The CDR3 extends over 13 amino acids. CDR1 and CDR2 (germline): MNHNS, SASEGT.

The chain couples TRBV30 to TRBJ1-4; D not resolved. CDR3 length: 13 amino acids. V lost 2 bases to trimming and J lost 8 bases, with 12 bases between them. Germline values: CDR1 GTSNPN, CDR2 SVGIG (reference sequence). CDR3 nucleotide sequence: TGTGCCTGGAGTCTCGGGCCGGACGAAAAACTGTTTTTT. Its translation: CAWSLGPDEKLFF.

The rearrangement uses TRBV18 and TRBJ2-7, with 9 bases lining up with TRBD2. With V trimmed by 4 bases and J by 5 bases, 9 bases remained unmatched. The CDR3 length is 15 residues. Germline CDR1 KGHSH, CDR2 LQKENI. Here the CDR3 DNA reads TGTGCCAGCTCACTCCCTGGGGGACTAGCCCACGAGCAGTACTTC. It codes for CASSLPGGLAHEQYF.